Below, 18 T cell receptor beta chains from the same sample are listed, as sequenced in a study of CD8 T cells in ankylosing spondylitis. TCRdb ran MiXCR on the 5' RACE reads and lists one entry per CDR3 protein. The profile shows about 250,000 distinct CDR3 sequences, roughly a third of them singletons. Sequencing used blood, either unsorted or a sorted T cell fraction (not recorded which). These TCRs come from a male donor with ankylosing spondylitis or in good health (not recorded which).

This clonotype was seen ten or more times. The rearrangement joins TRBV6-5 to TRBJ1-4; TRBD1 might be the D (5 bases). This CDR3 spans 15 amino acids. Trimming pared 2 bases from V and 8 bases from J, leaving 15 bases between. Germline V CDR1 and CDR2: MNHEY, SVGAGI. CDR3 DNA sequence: TGTGCCAGCAGTTACGGTCCGACAGCGGACGAAAAACTGTTTTTT. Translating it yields CASSYGPTADEKLFF.

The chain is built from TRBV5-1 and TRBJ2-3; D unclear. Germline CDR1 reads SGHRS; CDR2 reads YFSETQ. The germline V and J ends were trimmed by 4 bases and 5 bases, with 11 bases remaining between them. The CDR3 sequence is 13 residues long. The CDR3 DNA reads TGCGCCAGCAGCGTAACACGACTAGATACGCAGTATTTT. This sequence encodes CASSVTRLDTQYF.

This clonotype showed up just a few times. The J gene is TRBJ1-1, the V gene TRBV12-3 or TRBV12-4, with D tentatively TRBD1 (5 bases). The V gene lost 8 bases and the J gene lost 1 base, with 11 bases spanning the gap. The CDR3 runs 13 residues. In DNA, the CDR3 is TGTGCCAGCGGCCGAACAGGGAACACTGAAGCTTTCTTT. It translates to CASGRTGNTEAFF.

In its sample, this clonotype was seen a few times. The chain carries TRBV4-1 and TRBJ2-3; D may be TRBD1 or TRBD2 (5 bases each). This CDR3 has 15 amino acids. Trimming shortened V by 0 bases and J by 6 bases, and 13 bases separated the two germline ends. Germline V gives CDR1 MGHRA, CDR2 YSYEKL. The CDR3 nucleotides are TGCGCCAGCAGCCAAGAAAGCCCAGGGACCGATACGCAGTATTTT. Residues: CASSQESPGTDTQYF.

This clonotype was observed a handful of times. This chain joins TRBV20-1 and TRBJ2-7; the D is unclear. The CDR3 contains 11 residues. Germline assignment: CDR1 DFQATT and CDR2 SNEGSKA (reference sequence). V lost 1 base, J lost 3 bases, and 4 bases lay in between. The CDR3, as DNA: TGCAGTGCTAGAGCCGGCTACGAGCAGTACTTC. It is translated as CSARAGYEQYF.

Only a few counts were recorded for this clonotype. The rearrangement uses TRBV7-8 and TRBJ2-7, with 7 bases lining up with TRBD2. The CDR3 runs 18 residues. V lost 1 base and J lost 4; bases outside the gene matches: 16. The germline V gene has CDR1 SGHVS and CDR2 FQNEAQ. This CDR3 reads CASSLVGGGGTTSYEQYF. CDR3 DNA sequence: TGTGCCAGCAGCTTAGTGGGGGGGGGAGGGACCACAAGTTACGAGCAGTACTTC.

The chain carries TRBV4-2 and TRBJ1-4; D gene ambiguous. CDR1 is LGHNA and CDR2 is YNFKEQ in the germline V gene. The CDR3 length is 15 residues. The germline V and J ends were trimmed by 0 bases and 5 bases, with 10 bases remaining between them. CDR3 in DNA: TGTGCCAGCAGCCAAGATCGATATGTAAATGAAAAACTGTTTTTT. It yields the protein CASSQDRYVNEKLFF.

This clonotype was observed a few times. The CDR3 region has the DNA TGCAGCGTTGTTTTTACAGGGTCGGGTCTCTACGAGCAGTACTTC. As protein: CSVVFTGSGLYEQYF. The rearrangement links TRBV29-1 to TRBJ2-7, with D maybe TRBD1 (6 bases). Trimming left V 4 bases short and J 3 bases short, with 19 bases between. This CDR3 contains 15 residues. Per the germline V gene, CDR1 is SQVTM and CDR2 is ANQGSEA.

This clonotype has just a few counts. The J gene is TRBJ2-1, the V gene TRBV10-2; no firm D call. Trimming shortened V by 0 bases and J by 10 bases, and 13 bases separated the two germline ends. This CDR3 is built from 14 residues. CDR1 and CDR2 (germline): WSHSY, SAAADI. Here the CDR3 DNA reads TGCGCCAGCAGTGAGTCGGCTAGTAGGACGGAGCAGTTCTTC. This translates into CASSESASRTEQFF.

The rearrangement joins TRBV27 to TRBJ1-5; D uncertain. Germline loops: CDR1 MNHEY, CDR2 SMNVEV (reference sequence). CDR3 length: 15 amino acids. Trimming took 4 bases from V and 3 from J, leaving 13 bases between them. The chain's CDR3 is CASSSGFLDNQPQHF. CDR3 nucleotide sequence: TGTGCCAGCAGTTCGGGGTTCCTTGACAATCAGCCCCAGCATTTT.

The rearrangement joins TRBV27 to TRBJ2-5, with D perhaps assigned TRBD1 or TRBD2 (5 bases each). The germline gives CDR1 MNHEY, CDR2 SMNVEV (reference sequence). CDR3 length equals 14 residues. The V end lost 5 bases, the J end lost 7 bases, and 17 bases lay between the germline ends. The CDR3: CASSDGTGWGTQYF. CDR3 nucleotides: TGTGCCAGCAGTGACGGGACGGGATGGGGGACCCAGTACTTC.

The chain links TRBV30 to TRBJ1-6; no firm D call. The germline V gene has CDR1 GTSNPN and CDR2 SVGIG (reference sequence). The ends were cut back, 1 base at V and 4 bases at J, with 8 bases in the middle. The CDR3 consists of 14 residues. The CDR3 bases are TGTGCCTGGAGTGGGGGAGCTTATAATTCACCCCTCCACTTT. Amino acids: CAWSGGAYNSPLHF.

The CDR3 DNA is TGTGCCAGCAGCCCAGAGCACCAGCAGTACTTC. This translates into CASSPEHQQYF. The V call is TRBV7-9, the J call TRBJ2-7; D unresolved. Germline CDR1 is SEHNR and CDR2 is FQNEAQ (reference sequence). Trimming stripped 5 bases from V and 8 bases from J, with 10 bases between. This CDR3 has 11 residues.

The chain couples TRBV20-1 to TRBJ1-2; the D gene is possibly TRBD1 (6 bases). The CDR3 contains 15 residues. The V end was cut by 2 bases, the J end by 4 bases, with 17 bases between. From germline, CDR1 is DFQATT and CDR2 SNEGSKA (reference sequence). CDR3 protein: CSARRPGVVSYGYTF. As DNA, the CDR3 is TGCAGTGCTAGACGCCCAGGGGTTGTAAGCTATGGCTACACCTTC.

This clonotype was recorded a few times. CDR3 amino acids: CASSFGLAGASSYNEQFF. Written as DNA, the CDR3 is TGTGCCAGCAGCTTCGGACTAGCGGGGGCTAGCTCCTACAATGAGCAGTTCTTC. The chain carries TRBV11-2 and TRBJ2-1; TRBD2 agrees at 13 bases. The CDR3 is made up of 18 amino acids. The trim removed 3 bases at V and 0 bases at J, leaving 5 bases unmatched. Per the germline V gene, CDR1 is SGHAT and CDR2 is FQNNGV.

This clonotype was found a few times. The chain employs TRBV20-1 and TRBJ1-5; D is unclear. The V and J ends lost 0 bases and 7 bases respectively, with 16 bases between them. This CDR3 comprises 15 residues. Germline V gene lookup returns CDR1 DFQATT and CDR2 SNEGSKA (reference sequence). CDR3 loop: CSARDPGTPGQPQHF. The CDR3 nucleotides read TGCAGTGCTAGAGATCCGGGAACCCCCGGGCAGCCCCAGCATTTT.

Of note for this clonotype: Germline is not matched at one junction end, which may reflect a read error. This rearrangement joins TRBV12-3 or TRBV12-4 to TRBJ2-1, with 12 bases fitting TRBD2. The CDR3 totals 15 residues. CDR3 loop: CASSLAGGPSGEQFF. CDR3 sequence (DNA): TGTGCCAGCAGTCTAGCGGGGGGGCCCTCTGGGGAGCAGTTCTTC.

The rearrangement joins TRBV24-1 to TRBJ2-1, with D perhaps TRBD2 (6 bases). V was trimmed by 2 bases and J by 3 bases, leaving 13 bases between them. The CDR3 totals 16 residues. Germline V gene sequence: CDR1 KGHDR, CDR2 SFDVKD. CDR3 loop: CATSDSAGKDYNEQFF. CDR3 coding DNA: TGTGCCACCAGTGATTCCGCGGGGAAAGACTACAATGAGCAGTTCTTC.